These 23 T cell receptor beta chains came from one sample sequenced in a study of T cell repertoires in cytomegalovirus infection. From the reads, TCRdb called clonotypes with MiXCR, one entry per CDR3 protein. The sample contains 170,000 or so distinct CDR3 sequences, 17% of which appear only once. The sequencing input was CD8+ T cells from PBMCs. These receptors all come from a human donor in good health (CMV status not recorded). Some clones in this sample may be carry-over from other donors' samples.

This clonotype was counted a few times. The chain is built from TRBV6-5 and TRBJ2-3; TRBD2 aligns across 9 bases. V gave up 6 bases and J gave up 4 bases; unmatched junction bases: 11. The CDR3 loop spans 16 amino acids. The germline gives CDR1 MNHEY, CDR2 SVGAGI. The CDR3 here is CASSHLSAGGPDTQYF. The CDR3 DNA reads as TGTGCCAGCAGCCACCTCTCAGCGGGGGGCCCAGATACGCAGTATTTT.

CDR3 coding DNA: TGTGCCAGCAGTAGGGTCTCCTACAATGAGCAGTTCTTC. Translated: CASSRVSYNEQFF. The V gene is TRBV7-9, the J gene TRBJ2-1; no firm D call. V dropped 6 bases and J dropped 0 bases, with 6 bases sitting between them. The CDR3 totals 13 residues. Germline V CDR1 and CDR2: SEHNR, FQNEAQ (reference sequence).

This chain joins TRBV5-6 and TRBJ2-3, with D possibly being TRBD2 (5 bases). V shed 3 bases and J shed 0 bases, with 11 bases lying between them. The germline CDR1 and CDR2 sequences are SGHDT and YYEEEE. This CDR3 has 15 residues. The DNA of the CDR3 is TGTGCCAGCAGCTGGACTTTTCCTAGCACAGATACGCAGTATTTT. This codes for CASSWTFPSTDTQYF.

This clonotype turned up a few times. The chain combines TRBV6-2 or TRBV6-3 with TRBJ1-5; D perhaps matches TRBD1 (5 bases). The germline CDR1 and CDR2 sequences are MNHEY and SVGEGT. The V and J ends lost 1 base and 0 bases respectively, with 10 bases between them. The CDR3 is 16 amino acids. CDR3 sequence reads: CASSYWDGYSNQPQHF. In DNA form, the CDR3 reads TGTGCCAGCAGTTACTGGGACGGATATAGCAATCAGCCCCAGCATTTT.

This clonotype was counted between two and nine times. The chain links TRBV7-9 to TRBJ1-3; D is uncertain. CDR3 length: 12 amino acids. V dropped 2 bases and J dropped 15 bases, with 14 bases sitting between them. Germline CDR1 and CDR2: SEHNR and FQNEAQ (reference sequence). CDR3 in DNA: TGTGCCAGCAGCTTAATGGATCCTGAGGGATATTTT. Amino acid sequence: CASSLMDPEGYF. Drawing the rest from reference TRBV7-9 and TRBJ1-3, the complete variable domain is DTGVSQNPRHKITKRGQNVTFRCDPISEHNRLYWYRQTLGQGPEFLTYFQNEAQLEKSRLLSDRFSAERPKGSFSTLEIQRTEQGDSAMYLCASSLMDPEGYFGEGSWLTVV.

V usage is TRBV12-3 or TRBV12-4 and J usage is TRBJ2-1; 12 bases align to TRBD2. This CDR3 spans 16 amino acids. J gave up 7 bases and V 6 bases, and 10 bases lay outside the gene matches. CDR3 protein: CASRSASGGAPNEQFF. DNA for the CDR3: TGTGCCAGCAGATCTGCTAGCGGGGGGGCCCCTAATGAGCAGTTCTTC.

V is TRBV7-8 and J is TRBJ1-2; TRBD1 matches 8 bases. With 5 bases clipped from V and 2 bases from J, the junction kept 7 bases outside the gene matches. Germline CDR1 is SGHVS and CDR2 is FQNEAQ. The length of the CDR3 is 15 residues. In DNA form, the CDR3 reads TGTGCCAGCAGCGTACACAGGGGGGGAAACTATGGCTACACCTTC. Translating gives CASSVHRGGNYGYTF. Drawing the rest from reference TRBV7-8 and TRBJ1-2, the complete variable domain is GAGVSQSPRYKVAKRGQDVALRCDPISGHVSLFWYQQALGQGPEFLTYFQNEAQLDKSGLPSDRFFAERPEGSVSTLKIQRTQQEDSAVYLCASSVHRGGNYGYTFGSGTRLTVV.

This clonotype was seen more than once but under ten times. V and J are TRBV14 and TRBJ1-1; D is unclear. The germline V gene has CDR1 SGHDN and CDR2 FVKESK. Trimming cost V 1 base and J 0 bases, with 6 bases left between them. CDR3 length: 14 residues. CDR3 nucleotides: TGTGCCAGCAGCCAAGGCTACATGAACACTGAAGCTTTCTTT. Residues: CASSQGYMNTEAFF.

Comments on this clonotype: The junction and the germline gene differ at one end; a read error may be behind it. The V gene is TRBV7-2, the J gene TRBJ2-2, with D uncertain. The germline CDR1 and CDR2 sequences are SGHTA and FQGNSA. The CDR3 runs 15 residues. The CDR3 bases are TGTGCCAGCGGCTTGGCTGGACGGAACACCGGGGAGCTGTTTTTT. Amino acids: CASGLAGRNTGELFF.

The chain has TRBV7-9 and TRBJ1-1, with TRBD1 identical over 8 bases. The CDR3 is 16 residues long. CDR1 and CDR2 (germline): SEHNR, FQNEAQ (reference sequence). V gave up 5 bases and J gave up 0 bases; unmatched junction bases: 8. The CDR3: CASSHRQGIMNTEAFF. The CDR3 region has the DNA TGTGCCAGCAGCCACCGACAGGGGATTATGAACACTGAAGCTTTCTTT.

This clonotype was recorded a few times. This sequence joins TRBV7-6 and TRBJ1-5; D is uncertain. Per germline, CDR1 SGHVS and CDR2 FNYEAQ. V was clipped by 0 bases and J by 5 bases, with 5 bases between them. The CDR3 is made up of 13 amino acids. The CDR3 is CASSLAGDQPQHF. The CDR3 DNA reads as TGTGCCAGCAGCTTAGCTGGGGATCAGCCCCAGCATTTT.

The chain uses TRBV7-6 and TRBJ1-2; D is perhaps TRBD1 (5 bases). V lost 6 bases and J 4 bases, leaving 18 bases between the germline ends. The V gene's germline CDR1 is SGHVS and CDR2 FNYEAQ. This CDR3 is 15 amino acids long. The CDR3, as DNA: TGTGCCAGCAGTCCTTCGACAGCTTCCTCCTATGGCTACACCTTC. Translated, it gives CASSPSTASSYGYTF.

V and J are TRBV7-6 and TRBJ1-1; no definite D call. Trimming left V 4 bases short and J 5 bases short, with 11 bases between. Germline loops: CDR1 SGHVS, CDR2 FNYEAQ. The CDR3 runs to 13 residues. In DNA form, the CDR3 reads TGTGCCAGCAGCTACCGACTGGGAACTGAAGCTTTCTTT. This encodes CASSYRLGTEAFF.

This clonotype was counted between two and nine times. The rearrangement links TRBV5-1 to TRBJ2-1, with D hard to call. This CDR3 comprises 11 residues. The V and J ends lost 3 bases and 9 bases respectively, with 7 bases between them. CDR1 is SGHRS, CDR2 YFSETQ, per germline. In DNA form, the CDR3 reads TGCGCCAGCAGCTCGCCAAGTGAGCAGTTCTTC. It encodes CASSSPSEQFF.

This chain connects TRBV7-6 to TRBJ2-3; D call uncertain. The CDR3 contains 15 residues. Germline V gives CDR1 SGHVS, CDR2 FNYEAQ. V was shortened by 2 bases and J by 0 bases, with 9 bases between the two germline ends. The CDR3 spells CASSLLRSSTDTQYF. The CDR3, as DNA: TGTGCCAGCAGCTTACTCAGGAGTAGCACAGATACGCAGTATTTT.

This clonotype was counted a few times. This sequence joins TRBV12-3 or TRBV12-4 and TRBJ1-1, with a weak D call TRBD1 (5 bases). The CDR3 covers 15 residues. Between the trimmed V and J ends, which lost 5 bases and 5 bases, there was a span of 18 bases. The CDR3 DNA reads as TGTGCCAGCAGTCTTGGTGGGGGGGTTGCGACTGAAGCTTTCTTT. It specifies CASSLGGGVATEAFF.

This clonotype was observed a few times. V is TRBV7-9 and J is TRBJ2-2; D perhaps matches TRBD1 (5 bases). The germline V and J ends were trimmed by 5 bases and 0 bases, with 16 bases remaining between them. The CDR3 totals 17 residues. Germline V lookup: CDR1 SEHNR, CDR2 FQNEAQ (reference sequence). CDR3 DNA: TGTGCCAGCAGCCCCACAGTGGGGCCCGCGAACACCGGGGAGCTGTTTTTT. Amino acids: CASSPTVGPANTGELFF.

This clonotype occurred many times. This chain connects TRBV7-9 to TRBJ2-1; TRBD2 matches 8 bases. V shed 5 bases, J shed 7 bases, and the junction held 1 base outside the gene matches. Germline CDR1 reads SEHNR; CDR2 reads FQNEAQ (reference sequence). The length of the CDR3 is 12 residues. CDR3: CASSPGGNEQFF. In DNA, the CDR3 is TGTGCCAGCAGCCCGGGGGGGAATGAGCAGTTCTTC.

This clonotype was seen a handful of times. DNA for the CDR3: TGTGCCAGCAGTCCCCTCCGGGAGACCCAGTACTTC. Translated, it gives CASSPLRETQYF. This chain joins TRBV6-2 or TRBV6-3 and TRBJ2-5, with D unclear. CDR1 is MNHEY and CDR2 is SVGEGT in the germline V gene. V was pared by 5 bases and J by 5 bases, with 9 bases between. CDR3 length equals 12 residues.

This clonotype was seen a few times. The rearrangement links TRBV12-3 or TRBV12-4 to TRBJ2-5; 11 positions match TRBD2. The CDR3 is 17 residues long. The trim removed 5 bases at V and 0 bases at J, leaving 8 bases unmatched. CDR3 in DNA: TGTGCCAGCAGTCCTACTAGCGGGGGTCCGTACCAAGAGACCCAGTACTTC. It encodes CASSPTSGGPYQETQYF.

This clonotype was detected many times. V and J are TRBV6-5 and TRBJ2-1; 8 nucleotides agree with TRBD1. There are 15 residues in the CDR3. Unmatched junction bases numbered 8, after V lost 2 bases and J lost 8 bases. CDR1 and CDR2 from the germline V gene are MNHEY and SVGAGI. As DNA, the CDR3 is TGTGCCAGCAGTTACGACGGGACAGGTGGCGATGAGCAGTTCTTC. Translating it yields CASSYDGTGGDEQFF.

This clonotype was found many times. The CDR3: CATSRDLNMNTEAFF. The DNA of the CDR3 is TGTGCCACCAGCAGAGATTTGAACATGAACACTGAAGCTTTCTTT. The V and J genes are TRBV15 and TRBJ1-1; no reliable D call. CDR3 length: 15 residues. The V and J ends lost 0 bases and 0 bases respectively, with 8 bases between them. Germline lookup yields CDR1 LNHNV and CDR2 YYDKDF (reference sequence).

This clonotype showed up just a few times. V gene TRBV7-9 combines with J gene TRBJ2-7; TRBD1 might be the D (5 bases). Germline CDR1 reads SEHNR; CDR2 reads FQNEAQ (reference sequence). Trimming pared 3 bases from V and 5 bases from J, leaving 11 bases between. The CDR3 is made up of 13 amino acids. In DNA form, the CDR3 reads TGTGCCAGCAGCTTTGATTTAGGGGACGAGCAGTACTTC. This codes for CASSFDLGDEQYF.